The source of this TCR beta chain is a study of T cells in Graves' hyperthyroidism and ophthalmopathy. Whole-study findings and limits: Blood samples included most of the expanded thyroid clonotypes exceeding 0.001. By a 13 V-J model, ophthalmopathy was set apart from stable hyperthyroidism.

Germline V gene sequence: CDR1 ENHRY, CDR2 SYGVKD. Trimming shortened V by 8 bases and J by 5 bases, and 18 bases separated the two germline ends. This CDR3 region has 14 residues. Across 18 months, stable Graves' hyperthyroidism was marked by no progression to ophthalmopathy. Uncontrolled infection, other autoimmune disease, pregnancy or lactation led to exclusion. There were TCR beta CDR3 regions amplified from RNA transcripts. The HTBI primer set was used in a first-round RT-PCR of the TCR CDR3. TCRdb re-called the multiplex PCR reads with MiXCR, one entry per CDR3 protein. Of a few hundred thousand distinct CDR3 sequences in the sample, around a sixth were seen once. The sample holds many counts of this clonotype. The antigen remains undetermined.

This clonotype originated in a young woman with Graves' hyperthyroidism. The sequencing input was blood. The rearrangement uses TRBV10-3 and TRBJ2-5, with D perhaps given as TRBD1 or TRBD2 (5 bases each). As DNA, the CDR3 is TGTGCCATCTCAACCGGGGCAGTCTCCGAGACCCAGTACTTC. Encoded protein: CAISTGAVSETQYF.